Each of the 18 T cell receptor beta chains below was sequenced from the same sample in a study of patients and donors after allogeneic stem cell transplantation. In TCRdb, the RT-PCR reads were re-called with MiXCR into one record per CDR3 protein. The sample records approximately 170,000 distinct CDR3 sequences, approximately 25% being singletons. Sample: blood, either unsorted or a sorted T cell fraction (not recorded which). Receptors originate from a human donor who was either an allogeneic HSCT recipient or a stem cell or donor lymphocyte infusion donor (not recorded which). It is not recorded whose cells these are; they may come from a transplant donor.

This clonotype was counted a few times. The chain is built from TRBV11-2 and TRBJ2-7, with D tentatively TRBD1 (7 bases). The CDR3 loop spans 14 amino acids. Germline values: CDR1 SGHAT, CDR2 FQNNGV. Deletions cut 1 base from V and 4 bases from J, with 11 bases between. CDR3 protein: CASSLVAGGYEQYF. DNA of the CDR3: TGTGCCAGCAGCTTAGTCGCAGGGGGGTACGAGCAGTACTTC.

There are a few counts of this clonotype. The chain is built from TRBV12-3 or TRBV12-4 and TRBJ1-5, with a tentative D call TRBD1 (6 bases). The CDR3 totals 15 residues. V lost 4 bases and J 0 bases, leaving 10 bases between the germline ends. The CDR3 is CASSSGGSSNQPQHF. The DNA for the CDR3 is TGTGCCAGCAGTTCGGGGGGCAGTAGCAATCAGCCCCAGCATTTT.

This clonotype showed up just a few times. Here the CDR3 reads CASSLAGAEGYTF. CDR3 DNA: TGCGCCAGCAGCTTGGCAGGTGCGGAGGGCTACACCTTC. The V call is TRBV5-1, the J call TRBJ1-2; D not resolved. The CDR3 runs to 13 residues. The germline V gene has CDR1 SGHRS and CDR2 YFSETQ. Trimming took off 0 bases at V and 8 bases at J, with 11 bases between the two ends.

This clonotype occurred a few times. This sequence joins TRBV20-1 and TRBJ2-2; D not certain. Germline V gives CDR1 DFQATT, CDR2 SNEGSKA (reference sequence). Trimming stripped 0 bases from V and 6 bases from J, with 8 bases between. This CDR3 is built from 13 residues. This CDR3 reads CSARDVTAGELFF. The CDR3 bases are TGCAGTGCTAGAGATGTAACAGCCGGGGAGCTGTTTTTT.

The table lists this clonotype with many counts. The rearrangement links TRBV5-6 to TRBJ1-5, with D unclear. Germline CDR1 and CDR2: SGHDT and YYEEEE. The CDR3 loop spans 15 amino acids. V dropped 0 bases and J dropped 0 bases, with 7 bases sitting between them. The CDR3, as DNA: TGTGCCAGCAGCTTGGGGCCTCTTAGCAATCAGCCCCAGCATTTT. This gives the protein CASSLGPLSNQPQHF.

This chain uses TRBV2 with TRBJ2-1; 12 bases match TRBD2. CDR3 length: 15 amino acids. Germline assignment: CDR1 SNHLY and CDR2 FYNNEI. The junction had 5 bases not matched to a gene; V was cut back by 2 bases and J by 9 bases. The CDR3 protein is CASSEWGLAGFEQFF. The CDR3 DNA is TGTGCCAGCAGTGAATGGGGACTAGCGGGCTTTGAGCAGTTCTTC.

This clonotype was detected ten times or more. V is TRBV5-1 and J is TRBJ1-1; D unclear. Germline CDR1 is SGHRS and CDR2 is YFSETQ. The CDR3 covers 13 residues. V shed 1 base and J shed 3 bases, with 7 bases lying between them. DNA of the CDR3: TGCGCCAGCAGCTTGTACCGCTACACTGAAGCTTTCTTT. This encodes CASSLYRYTEAFF.

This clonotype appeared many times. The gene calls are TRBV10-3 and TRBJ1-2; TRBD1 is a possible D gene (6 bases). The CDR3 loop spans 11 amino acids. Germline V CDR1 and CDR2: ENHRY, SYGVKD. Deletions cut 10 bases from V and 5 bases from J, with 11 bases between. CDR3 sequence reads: CATEDSYGYTF. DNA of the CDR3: TGTGCCACAGAGGACAGTTATGGCTACACCTTC.

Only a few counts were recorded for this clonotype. Here the CDR3 reads CASSSGPRVANYGYTF. CDR3 bases: TGTGCCAGCAGTTCCGGGCCGCGAGTGGCTAACTATGGCTACACCTTC. V is TRBV12-3 or TRBV12-4 and J is TRBJ1-2, with D uncertain. Trimming stripped 4 bases from V and 0 bases from J, with 15 bases between. The CDR3 is 16 amino acids.

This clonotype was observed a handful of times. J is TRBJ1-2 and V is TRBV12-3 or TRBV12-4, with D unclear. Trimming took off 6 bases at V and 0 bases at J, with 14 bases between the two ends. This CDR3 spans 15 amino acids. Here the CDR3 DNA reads TGTGCCAGCAGCTCCTCCGGGCCCGCTAACTATGGCTACACCTTC. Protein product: CASSSSGPANYGYTF.

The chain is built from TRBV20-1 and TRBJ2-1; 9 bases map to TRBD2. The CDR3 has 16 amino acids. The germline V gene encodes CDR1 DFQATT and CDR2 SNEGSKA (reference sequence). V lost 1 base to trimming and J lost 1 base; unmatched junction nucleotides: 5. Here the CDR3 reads CSARVPLAGSYNEQFF. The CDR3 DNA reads TGCAGTGCTAGAGTGCCGCTAGCGGGATCCTACAATGAGCAGTTCTTC.

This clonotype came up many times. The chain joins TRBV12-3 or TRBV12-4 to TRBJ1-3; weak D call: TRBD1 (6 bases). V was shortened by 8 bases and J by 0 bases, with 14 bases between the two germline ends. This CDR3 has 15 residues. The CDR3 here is CASGGTGFSGNTIYF. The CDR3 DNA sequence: TGTGCCAGCGGGGGCACAGGGTTCTCTGGAAACACCATATATTTT.

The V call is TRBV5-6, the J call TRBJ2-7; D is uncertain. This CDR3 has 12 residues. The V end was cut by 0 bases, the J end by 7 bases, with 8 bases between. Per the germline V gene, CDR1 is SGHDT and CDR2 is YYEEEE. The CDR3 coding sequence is TGTGCCAGCAGCTTGGGTTTGGGGGAGCAGTACTTC. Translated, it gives CASSLGLGEQYF.

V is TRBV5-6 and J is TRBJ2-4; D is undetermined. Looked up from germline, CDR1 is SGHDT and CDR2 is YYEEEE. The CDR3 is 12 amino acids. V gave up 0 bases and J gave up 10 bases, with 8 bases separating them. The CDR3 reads CASSLGLLIQYF. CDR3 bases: TGTGCCAGCAGCTTGGGGCTTTTAATTCAGTACTTC.

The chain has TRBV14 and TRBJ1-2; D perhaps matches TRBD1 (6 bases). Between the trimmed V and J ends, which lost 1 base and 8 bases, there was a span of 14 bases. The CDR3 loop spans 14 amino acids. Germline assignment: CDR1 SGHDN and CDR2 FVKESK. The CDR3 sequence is CASSQAGGPRGYTF. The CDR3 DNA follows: TGTGCCAGCAGCCAAGCCGGGGGCCCTAGGGGCTACACCTTC.

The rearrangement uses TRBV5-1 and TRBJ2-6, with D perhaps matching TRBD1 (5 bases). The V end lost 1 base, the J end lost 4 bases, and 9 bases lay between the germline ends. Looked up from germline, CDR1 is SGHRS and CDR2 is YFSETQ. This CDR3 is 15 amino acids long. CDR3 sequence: CASSLIGHGANVLTF. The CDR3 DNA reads TGCGCCAGCAGCTTGATCGGACACGGGGCCAACGTCCTGACTTTC.

The CDR3 here is CATSDRDSGDQETQYF. The DNA for the CDR3 is TGTGCCACCAGTGATCGGGATAGCGGGGACCAAGAGACCCAGTACTTC. The chain couples TRBV24-1 to TRBJ2-5; 8 nucleotides agree with TRBD2. The CDR3 runs 16 residues. After removal of 3 bases from V and 0 bases from J, the junction contained 5 bases not matched to a gene. The germline V gene has CDR1 KGHDR and CDR2 SFDVKD.

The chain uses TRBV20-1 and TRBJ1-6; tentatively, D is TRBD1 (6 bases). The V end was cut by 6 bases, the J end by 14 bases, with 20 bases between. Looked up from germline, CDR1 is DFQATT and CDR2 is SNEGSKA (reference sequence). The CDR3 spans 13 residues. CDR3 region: CSALQGAGRTLHF. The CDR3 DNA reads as TGCAGTGCCCTACAGGGAGCCGGGAGAACCCTCCACTTT.